Listed here are 15 T cell receptor beta chains from one sample, sequenced in a study of shared clonotypes between healthy human individuals. Assay used: immunoSEQ multiplex PCR; TCRdb lists only in-frame clones, some missing. The sample records about 520,000 clones, about 78% being singletons. The sequenced material came from PBMCs. Receptors were obtained from a woman aged 40 to 50 in good health. Some clones in this sample may be carry-over from other donors' samples.

V and J are TRBV11-2 and TRBJ2-1, with D hard to call. V was trimmed by 1 base and J by 15 bases, leaving 19 bases between them. Germline loops: CDR1 SGHAT, CDR2 FQNNGV. The CDR3 runs to 14 residues. This CDR3 reads CASSLVLIRSPAFF. The CDR3 DNA reads TGTGCCAGCAGCTTAGTTTTAATACGCAGTCCAGCGTTCTTC.

The V and J genes are TRBV7-6 and TRBJ2-2; D perhaps matches TRBD2 (6 bases). The length of the CDR3 is 19 residues. Trimming left V 1 base short and J 5 bases short, with 23 bases between. CDR1 and CDR2 from the germline V gene are SGHVS and FNYEAQ. The CDR3 loop reads CASSLEGSGGGPGTGELFF. The CDR3 DNA is TGTGCCAGCAGCTTAGAGGGGTCCGGGGGAGGCCCAGGGACCGGGGAGCTGTTTTTT.

This chain uses TRBV19 with TRBJ2-3, with D possibly being TRBD1 (6 bases). This CDR3 is 11 amino acids long. The V end lost 6 bases, the J end lost 14 bases, and 15 bases lay between the germline ends. CDR1 and CDR2 from the germline V gene are LNHDA and SQIVND (reference sequence). This chain's CDR3 is CASSQLGQLYF. For the CDR3, the DNA is TGTGCCAGTAGCCAACTCGGACAGTTGTATTTT.

The genes are TRBV5-1 and TRBJ2-3; 8 bases line up with TRBD1. Trimming cost V 3 bases and J 5 bases; bases outside gene matches: 5. The germline V gene encodes CDR1 SGHRS and CDR2 YFSETQ. The CDR3 extends over 14 amino acids. CDR3 in DNA: TGCGCCAGCAGCTGGCAGGGGGCAGGAGATACGCAGTATTTT. It is translated as CASSWQGAGDTQYF.

Only a few counts were recorded for this clone. The chain uses TRBV15 and TRBJ2-1; D ambiguous. Trimming pared 0 bases from V and 7 bases from J, leaving 10 bases between. Germline V CDR1 and CDR2: LNHNV, YYDKDF (reference sequence). The CDR3 contains 14 residues. CDR3 sequence: CATSRDSGWNEQFF. In DNA, the CDR3 is TGTGCCACCAGCAGAGATTCCGGTTGGAATGAGCAGTTCTTC.

The chain recombines TRBV5-1 with TRBJ2-1; 14 positions agree with TRBD2. CDR3 size: 16 residues. Trimming removed 0 bases from V and 7 bases from J; junction bases left unmatched: 3. Germline V lookup: CDR1 SGHRS, CDR2 YFSETQ. The CDR3 loop reads CASSLGLAGGQNEQFF. In nucleotides, the CDR3 is TGCGCCAGCAGCTTGGGACTAGCGGGAGGGCAGAATGAGCAGTTCTTC.

This chain connects TRBV18 to TRBJ2-5, with a possible D match to TRBD2 (6 bases). Trimming removed 0 bases at V and 2 bases at J, with 7 bases between. CDR3 length equals 14 residues. The germline V gene has CDR1 KGHSH and CDR2 LQKENI. The CDR3 DNA sequence: TGTGCCAGCTCACCACCGGGGACTCAAGAGACCCAGTACTTC. This translates into CASSPPGTQETQYF.

This clone came up a few times. The V and J genes are TRBV4-1 and TRBJ1-2; D is uncertain. In germline, CDR1 is MGHRA, CDR2 YSYEKL. V shed 0 bases and J shed 4 bases, with 18 bases lying between them. This CDR3 is 17 amino acids long. This CDR3 is CASSQDVPGGTGYGYTF. The CDR3 DNA reads TGCGCCAGCAGCCAAGACGTCCCCGGCGGCACCGGCTATGGCTACACCTTC.

The table lists this clone with a count of one. The rearrangement joins TRBV5-1 to TRBJ2-5, with D possibly TRBD2 on 6 matching bases. Per germline, CDR1 SGHRS and CDR2 YFSETQ. Trimming shortened V by 0 bases and J by 5 bases, and 11 bases separated the two germline ends. This CDR3 contains 14 residues. CDR3 bases: TGCGCCAGCAGCTTGGCGGAGGGGAGGGAGACCCAGTACTTC. Translating it yields CASSLAEGRETQYF.

The J gene is TRBJ2-5, the V gene TRBV30; the D is unclear. The V and J ends lost 0 bases and 5 bases respectively, with 7 bases between them. CDR3 length: 12 amino acids. Per germline, CDR1 GTSNPN and CDR2 SVGIG (reference sequence). CDR3 in DNA: TGTGCCTGGAGTGTACAAAGGGAGACCCAGTACTTC. Protein product: CAWSVQRETQYF.

This clone appeared a single time. The rearrangement joins TRBV4-3 to TRBJ2-2; TRBD1 matches 7 bases. Trimming at V came to 0 bases and at J to 8 bases, leaving 18 bases not matched to a gene. This CDR3 contains 19 residues. Germline V gene data show CDR1 as LGHNA and CDR2 as YSLEER. The CDR3 coding sequence is TGCGCCAGCAGCCAAGAACCGGGACAGCAGAGACTGTTGGGAGGGGAGCTGTTTTTT. Amino acid sequence: CASSQEPGQQRLLGGELFF.

This chain links TRBV2 with TRBJ1-2, with TRBD1 as a possible D gene (6 bases). The V gene lost 5 bases and the J gene lost 5 bases, with 15 bases spanning the gap. The CDR3 is made up of 14 amino acids. The germline CDR1 and CDR2 sequences are SNHLY and FYNNEI. The CDR3 coding sequence is TGTGCCAGCAGTACACAGGGTTCTCTGTATGGCTACACCTTC. Its translation is CASSTQGSLYGYTF.

The chain has TRBV20-1 and TRBJ1-2; the D gene is possibly TRBD1 (6 bases). The CDR3 is made up of 11 amino acids. Germline V gene lookup returns CDR1 DFQATT and CDR2 SNEGSKA (reference sequence). The ends were cut back, 6 bases at V and 4 bases at J, with 9 bases in the middle. CDR3 sequence reads: CSALQGYGYTF. CDR3 nucleotide sequence: TGCAGTGCCCTACAGGGCTATGGCTACACCTTC.

J is TRBJ1-2 and V is TRBV7-2; perhaps TRBD1 as D (6 bases). The CDR3 has 14 amino acids. V gave up 8 bases and J gave up 3 bases, with 16 bases separating them. The V gene's germline CDR1 is SGHTA and CDR2 FQGNSA. The CDR3, as DNA: TGTGCCAGCCAACAGGGTACTCCTTACTATGGCTACACCTTC. Protein product: CASQQGTPYYGYTF.

J is TRBJ2-1 and V is TRBV28; no firm D call. The CDR3 runs 15 residues. CDR1 MDHEN and CDR2 SYDVKM come from the germline V gene. V was pared by 2 bases and J by 5 bases, with 13 bases between. The CDR3 is CASSLTWSPNNEQFF. As DNA, the CDR3 is TGTGCCAGCAGTTTAACATGGTCACCAAACAATGAGCAGTTCTTC.